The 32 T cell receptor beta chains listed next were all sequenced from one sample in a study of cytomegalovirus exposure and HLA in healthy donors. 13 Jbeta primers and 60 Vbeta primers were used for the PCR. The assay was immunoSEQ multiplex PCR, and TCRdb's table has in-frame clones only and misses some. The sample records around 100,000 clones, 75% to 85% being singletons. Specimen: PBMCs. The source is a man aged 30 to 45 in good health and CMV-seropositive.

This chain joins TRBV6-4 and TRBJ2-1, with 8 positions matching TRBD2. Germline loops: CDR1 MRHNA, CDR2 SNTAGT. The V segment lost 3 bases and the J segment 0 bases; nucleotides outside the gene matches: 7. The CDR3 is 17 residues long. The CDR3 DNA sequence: TGTGCCAGCAGTGAAGATAGCGGGATGAGCTCCTACAATGAGCAGTTCTTC. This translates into CASSEDSGMSSYNEQFF.

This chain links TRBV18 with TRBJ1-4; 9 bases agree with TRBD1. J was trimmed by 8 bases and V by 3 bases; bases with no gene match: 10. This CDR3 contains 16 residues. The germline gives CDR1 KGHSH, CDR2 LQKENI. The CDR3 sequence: CASSPNRQGEGEKLFF. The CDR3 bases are TGTGCCAGCTCACCGAACCGACAGGGGGAGGGCGAAAAACTGTTTTTT.

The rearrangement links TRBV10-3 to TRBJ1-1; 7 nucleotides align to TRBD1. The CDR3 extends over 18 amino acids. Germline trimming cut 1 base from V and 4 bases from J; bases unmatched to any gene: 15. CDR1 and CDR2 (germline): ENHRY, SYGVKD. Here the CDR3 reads CAISEFLTGRGKGTEAFF. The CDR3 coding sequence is TGTGCCATCAGTGAGTTTCTGACAGGGCGTGGTAAAGGCACTGAAGCTTTCTTT.

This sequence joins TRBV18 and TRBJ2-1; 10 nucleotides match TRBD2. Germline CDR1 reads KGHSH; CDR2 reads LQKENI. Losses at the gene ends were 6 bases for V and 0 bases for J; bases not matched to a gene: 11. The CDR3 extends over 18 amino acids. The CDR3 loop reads CASSSVAGGSFSYNEQFF. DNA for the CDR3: TGTGCCAGCTCTTCGGTAGCGGGAGGCTCCTTCTCCTACAATGAGCAGTTCTTC.

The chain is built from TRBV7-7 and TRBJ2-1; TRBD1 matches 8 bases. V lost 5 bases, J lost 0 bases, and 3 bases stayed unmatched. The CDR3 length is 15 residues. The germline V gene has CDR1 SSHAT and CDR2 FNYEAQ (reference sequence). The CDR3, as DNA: TGTGCCAGCAGCCGGGGACAGGTCTCCTACAATGAGCAGTTCTTC. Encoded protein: CASSRGQVSYNEQFF.

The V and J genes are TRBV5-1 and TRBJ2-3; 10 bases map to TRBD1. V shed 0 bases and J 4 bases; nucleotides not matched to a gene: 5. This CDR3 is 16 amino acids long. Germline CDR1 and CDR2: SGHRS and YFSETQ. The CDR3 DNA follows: TGCGCCAGCAGCTTGGGGGGGACAGGGGCGGCAGATACGCAGTATTTT. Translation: CASSLGGTGAADTQYF.

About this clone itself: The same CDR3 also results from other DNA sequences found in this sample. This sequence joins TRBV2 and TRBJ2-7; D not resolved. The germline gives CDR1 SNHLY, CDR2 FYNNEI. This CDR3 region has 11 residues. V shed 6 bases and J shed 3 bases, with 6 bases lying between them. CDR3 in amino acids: CASRQSYEQYF. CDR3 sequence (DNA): TGTGCCAGCAGACAGAGCTACGAGCAGTACTTC.

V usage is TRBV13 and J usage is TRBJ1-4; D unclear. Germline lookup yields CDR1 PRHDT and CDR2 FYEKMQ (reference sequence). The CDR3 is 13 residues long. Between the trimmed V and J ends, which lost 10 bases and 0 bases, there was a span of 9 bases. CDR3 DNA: TGTGCCACCGGCGAGGCAACTAATGAAAAACTGTTTTTT. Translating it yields CATGEATNEKLFF.

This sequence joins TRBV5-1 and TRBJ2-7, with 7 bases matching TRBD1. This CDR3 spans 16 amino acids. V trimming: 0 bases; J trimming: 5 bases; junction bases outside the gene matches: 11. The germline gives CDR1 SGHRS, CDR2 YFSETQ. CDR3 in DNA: TGCGCCAGCAGCTTGGAAGACAGGGAAAGGTCTCACGAGCAGTACTTC. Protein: CASSLEDRERSHEQYF.

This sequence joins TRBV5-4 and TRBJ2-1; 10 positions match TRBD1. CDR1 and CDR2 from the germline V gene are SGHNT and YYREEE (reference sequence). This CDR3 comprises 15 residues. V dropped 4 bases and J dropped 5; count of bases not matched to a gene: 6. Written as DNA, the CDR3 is TGTGCCAGCAGCCTACCGGGACAGGGGCACAATGAGCAGTTCTTC. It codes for CASSLPGQGHNEQFF. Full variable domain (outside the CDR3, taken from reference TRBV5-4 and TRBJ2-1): ETGVTQSPTHLIKTRGQQVTLRCSSQSGHNTVSWYQQALGQGPQFIFQYYREEENGRGNFPPRFSGLQFPNYSSELNVNALELDDSALYLCASSLPGQGHNEQFFGPGTRLTVL.

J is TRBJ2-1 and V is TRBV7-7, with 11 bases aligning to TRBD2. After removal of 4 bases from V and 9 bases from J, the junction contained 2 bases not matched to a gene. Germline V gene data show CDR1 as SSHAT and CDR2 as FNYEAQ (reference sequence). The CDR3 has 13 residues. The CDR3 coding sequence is TGTGCCAGCAGCTGGGGACTAGCGGCTGAGCAGTTCTTC. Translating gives CASSWGLAAEQFF.

Here the CDR3 DNA reads TGTGCCAGCAGCCCGGGACAGGGGTTTGGAGAGACCCAGTACTTC. Its translation is CASSPGQGFGETQYF. The rearrangement links TRBV7-2 to TRBJ2-5; TRBD1 matches at 10 bases. The V and J ends lost 5 bases and 4 bases, in that order; junction bases with no gene match: 7. The CDR3 length is 15 residues. Germline loops: CDR1 SGHTA, CDR2 FQGNSA.

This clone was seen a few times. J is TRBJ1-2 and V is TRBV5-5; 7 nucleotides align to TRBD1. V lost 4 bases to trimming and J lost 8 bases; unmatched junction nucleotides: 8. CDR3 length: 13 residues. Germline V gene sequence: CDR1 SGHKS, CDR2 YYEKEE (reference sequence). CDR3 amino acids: CASSTRQGLGYTF. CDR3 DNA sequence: TGTGCCAGCAGCACCAGACAGGGCTTAGGCTACACCTTC.

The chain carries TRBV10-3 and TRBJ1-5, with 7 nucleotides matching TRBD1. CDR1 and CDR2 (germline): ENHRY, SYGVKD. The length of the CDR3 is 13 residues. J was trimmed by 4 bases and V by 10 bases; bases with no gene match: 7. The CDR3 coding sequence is TGTGCCACCCGGCCAGGGGGGAATCAGCCCCAGCATTTT. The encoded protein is CATRPGGNQPQHF.

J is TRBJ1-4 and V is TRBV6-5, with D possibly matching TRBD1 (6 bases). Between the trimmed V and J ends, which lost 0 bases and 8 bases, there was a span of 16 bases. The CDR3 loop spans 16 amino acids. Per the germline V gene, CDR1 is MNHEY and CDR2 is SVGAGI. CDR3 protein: CASSYSNRVGYEKLFF. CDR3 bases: TGTGCCAGCAGTTACTCCAACAGGGTGGGTTACGAAAAACTGTTTTTT.

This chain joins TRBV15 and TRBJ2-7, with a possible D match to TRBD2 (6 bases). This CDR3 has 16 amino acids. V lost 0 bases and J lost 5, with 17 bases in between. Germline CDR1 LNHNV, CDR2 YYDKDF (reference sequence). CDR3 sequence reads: CATSRDPRQGGHEQYF. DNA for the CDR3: TGTGCCACCAGCAGAGACCCCAGGCAGGGAGGTCACGAGCAGTACTTC.

The CDR3 sequence: CASTKTGAEGEKLFF. The CDR3 DNA follows: TGTGCCAGCACCAAGACTGGCGCGGAGGGTGAAAAACTGTTTTTT. The chain uses TRBV7-6 and TRBJ1-4; D is ambiguous. CDR1 is SGHVS, CDR2 FNYEAQ, per germline. The V end lost 7 bases, the J end lost 7 bases, and 19 bases lay between the germline ends. The CDR3 spans 15 residues.

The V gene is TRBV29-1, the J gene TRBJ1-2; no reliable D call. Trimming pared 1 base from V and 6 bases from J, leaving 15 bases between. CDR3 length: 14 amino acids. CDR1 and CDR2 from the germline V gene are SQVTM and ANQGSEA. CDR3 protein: CSVEVAGVGDGYTF. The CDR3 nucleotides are TGCAGCGTTGAAGTGGCGGGTGTAGGTGATGGCTACACCTTC. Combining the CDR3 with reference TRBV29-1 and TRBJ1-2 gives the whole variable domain SAVISQKPSRDICQRGTSLTIQCQVDSQVTMMFWYRQQPGQSLTLIATANQGSEATYESGFVIDKFPISRPNLTFSTLTVSNMSPEDSSIYLCSVEVAGVGDGYTFGSGTRLTVV.

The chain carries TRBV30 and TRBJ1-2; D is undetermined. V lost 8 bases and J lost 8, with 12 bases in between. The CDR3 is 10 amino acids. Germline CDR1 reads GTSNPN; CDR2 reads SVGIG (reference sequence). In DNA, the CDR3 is TGTGCCAGCGGGGTCCTGGGCTACACCTTC. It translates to CASGVLGYTF.

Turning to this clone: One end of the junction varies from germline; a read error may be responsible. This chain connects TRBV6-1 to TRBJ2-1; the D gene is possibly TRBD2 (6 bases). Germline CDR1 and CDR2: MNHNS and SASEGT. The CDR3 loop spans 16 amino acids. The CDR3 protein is CAGSELGSGSYNEQFF. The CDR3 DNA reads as TGTGCCGGCAGTGAATTAGGTAGCGGATCTTACAATGAGCAGTTCTTC.

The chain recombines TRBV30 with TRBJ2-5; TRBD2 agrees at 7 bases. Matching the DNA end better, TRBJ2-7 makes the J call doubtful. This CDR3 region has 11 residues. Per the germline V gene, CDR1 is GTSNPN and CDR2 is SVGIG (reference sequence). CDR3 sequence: CAWRLAYEQYF. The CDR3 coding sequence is TGTGCCTGGAGACTAGCGTACGAGCAGTACTTC.

DNA for the CDR3: TGTGCCAGCAGTGATAGGGGGCTTCCTTTCACCTTC. Translating gives CASSDRGLPFTF. The V and J genes are TRBV6-1 and TRBJ1-2, with TRBD1 identical over 7 bases. The CDR3 loop spans 12 amino acids. Germline V gene data show CDR1 as MNHNS and CDR2 as SASEGT. V shed 3 bases, J shed 13 bases, and the junction held 8 bases outside the gene matches.

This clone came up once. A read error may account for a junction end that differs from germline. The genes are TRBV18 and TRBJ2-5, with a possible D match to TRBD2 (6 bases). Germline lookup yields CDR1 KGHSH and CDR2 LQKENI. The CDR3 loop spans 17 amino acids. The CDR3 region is CASSPPSGGAQAETRYF. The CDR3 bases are TGTGCCAGCTCACCACCGTCCGGGGGAGCCCAAGCGGAGACCCGGTACTTC.

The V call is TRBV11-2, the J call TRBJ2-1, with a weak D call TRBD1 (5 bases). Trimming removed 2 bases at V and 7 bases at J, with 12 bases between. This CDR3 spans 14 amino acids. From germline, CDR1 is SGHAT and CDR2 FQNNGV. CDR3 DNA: TGTGCCAGCAGCTTAACCAGGGTCGGGAATGAGCAGTTCTTC. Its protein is CASSLTRVGNEQFF.

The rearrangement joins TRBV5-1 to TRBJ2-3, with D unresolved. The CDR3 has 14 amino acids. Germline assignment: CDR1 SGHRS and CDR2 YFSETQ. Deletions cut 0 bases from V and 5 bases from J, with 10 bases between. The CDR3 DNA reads TGCGCCAGCAGCTTGGACCAGGTGGGAGATACGCAGTATTTT. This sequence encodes CASSLDQVGDTQYF.

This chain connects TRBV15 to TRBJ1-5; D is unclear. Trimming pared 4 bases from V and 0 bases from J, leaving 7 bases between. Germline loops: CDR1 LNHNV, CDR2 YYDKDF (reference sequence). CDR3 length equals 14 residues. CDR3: CATSTGNSNQPQHF. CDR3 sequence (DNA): TGTGCCACCAGCACCGGGAATAGCAATCAGCCCCAGCATTTT.

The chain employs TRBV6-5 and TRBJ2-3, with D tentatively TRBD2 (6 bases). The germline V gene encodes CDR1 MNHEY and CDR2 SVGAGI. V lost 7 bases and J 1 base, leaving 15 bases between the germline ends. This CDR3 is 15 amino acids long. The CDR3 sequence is CASTPRDRGTDTQYF. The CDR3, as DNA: TGTGCCAGCACCCCGCGGGACCGGGGCACAGATACGCAGTATTTT.

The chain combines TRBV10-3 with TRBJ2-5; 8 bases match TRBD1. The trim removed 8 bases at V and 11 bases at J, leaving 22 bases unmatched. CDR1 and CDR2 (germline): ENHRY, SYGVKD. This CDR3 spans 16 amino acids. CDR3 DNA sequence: TGTGCCATCGGCCTGTTAGGGACAGGCCTCAATGGAGAGCAGTACTTC. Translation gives CAIGLLGTGLNGEQYF.

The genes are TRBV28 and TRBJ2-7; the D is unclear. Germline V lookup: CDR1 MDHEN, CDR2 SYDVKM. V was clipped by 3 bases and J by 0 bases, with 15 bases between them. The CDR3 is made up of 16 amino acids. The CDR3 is CASSLSRETSSYEQYF. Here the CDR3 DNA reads TGTGCCAGCAGTTTGTCAAGAGAAACGAGCTCCTACGAGCAGTACTTC.

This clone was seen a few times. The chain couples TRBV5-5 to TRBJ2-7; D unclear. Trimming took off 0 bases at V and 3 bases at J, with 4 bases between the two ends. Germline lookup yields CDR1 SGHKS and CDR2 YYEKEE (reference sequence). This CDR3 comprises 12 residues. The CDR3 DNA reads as TGTGCCAGCAGCTTGGCTAACTACGAGCAGTACTTC. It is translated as CASSLANYEQYF.

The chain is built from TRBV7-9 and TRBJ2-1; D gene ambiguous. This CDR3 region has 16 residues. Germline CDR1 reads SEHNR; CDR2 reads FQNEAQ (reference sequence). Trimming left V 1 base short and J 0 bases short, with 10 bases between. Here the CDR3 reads CASSLEWRSSYNEQFF. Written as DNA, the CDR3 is TGTGCCAGCAGCTTAGAATGGCGGAGCTCCTACAATGAGCAGTTCTTC.

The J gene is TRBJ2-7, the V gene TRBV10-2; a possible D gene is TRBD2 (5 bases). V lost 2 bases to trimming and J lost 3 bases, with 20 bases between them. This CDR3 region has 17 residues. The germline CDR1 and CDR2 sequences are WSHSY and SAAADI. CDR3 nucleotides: TGCGCCAGCAGTGAGAACAGAGCTAGCAGCAGACACTACGAGCAGTACTTC. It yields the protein CASSENRASSRHYEQYF.